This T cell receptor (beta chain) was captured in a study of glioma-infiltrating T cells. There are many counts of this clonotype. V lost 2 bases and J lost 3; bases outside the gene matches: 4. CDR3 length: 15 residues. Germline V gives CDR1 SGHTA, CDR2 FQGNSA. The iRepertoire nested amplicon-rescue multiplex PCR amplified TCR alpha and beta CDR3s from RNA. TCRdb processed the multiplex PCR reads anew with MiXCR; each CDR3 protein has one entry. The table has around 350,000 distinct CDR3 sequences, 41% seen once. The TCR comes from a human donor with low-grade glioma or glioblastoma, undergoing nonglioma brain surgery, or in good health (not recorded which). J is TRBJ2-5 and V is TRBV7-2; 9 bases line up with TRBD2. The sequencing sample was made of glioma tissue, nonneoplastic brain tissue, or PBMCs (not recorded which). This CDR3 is CASSLMGLAEETQYF. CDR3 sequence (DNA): TGTGCCAGCAGCTTAATGGGACTAGCAGAAGAGACCCAGTACTTC.